The 32 T cell receptor beta chains in this list originate from one sample, sequenced in a study of T cells in Graves' hyperthyroidism and ophthalmopathy (dated by TCRdb to about 2019). Libraries were made using multiplex PCR. Instrument on record: Illumina HiSeq 2000. The TCR beta CDR3 regions were amplified from the RNA transcripts. A first-round RT-PCR of the TCR CDR3 used the HTBI primer set with the Qiagen OneStep RT-PCR kit. TCRdb trimmed public reads at Q25 via fastp, called clones via MiXCR and kept in-frame beta chains. All rows with the same CDR3 protein become a single entry with the most common DNA and genes. This sample has nearly 750,000 distinct CDR3 sequences in its table, and roughly a third of those were observed once. Less than 35% of the sample lies in the top ten. Sequences were obtained from blood. Every receptor here comes from a middle-aged woman with Graves' hyperthyroidism.

This chain connects TRBV6-5 to TRBJ2-2; no reliable D call. Germline lookup yields CDR1 MNHEY and CDR2 SVGAGI. The V end lost 0 bases, the J end lost 2 bases, and 13 bases lay between the germline ends. This CDR3 comprises 17 residues. The CDR3 region has the DNA TGTGCCAGCAGTTACTCGAGTAGGGCTATTAACACCGGGGAGCTGTTTTTT. Translated: CASSYSSRAINTGELFF.

This clonotype came up many times. This chain connects TRBV6-1 to TRBJ2-5, with TRBD1 matching 12 bases. This CDR3 comprises 14 residues. The V and J ends lost 9 bases and 5 bases, in that order; junction bases with no gene match: 7. The germline CDR1 and CDR2 sequences are MNHNS and SASEGT. This chain's CDR3 is CARGQGAVGETQYF. The CDR3 coding sequence is TGTGCCAGGGGACAGGGGGCGGTAGGCGAGACCCAGTACTTC.

J is TRBJ1-3 and V is TRBV4-2; the D gene is possibly TRBD1 (5 bases). Germline V CDR1 and CDR2: LGHNA, YNFKEQ. The CDR3 covers 17 residues. Between the trimmed V and J ends, which lost 0 bases and 5 bases, there was a span of 17 bases. The CDR3 sequence is CASSQDIGREERNTIYF. In nucleotides, the CDR3 is TGTGCCAGCAGCCAAGATATCGGCAGGGAGGAGAGAAACACCATATATTTT.

The chain uses TRBV2 and TRBJ2-7; 8 bases are a match to TRBD1. Germline lookup yields CDR1 SNHLY and CDR2 FYNNEI. Trimming cost V 6 bases and J 1 base; bases outside gene matches: 17. The CDR3 consists of 18 residues. The CDR3 loop reads CASSQDRERDIGSYEQYF. CDR3 sequence (DNA): TGTGCCAGCAGCCAGGACAGGGAACGGGATATCGGGTCCTACGAGCAGTACTTC.

V usage is TRBV7-9 and J usage is TRBJ2-7; possible D gene TRBD2, 6 bases. The germline V gene encodes CDR1 SEHNR and CDR2 FQNEAQ (reference sequence). CDR3 length equals 15 residues. The germline V and J ends were trimmed by 5 bases and 2 bases, with 16 bases remaining between them. CDR3 protein: CASSPRTTGPYEQYF. The CDR3, as DNA: TGTGCCAGCAGCCCACGGACTACCGGTCCCTACGAGCAGTACTTC. The variable domain in full, completed from reference TRBV7-9 and TRBJ2-7, reads DTGVSQNPRHKITKRGQNVTFRCDPISEHNRLYWYRQTLGQGPEFLTYFQNEAQLEKSRLLSDRFSAERPKGSFSTLEIQRTEQGDSAMYLCASSPRTTGPYEQYFGPGTRLTVT.

This chain joins TRBV14 and TRBJ2-5, with 8 bases fitting TRBD1. The J segment lost 4 bases and the V segment lost 0 bases, leaving 13 bases of the junction unmatched. Per germline, CDR1 SGHDN and CDR2 FVKESK. CDR3 length: 18 amino acids. CDR3 in amino acids: CASSQDYPEAGGGETQYF. The DNA of the CDR3 is TGTGCCAGCAGCCAAGATTATCCGGAGGCAGGGGGCGGAGAGACCCAGTACTTC.

About this clonotype: Germline and junction disagree at one end, which may indicate a read error. The chain carries TRBV5-5 and TRBJ1-2; D gene unclear. Germline CDR1 and CDR2: SGHKS and YYEKEE (reference sequence). CDR3 length: 15 amino acids. The CDR3 DNA sequence: TGCGCCAGCAGCCAAAACCTCAGAGAAGGGTTTGGCTACACCTTC. It specifies CASSQNLREGFGYTF.

A few counts support this clonotype. The J gene is TRBJ2-2, the V gene TRBV6-5; D call uncertain. Germline V CDR1 and CDR2: MNHEY, SVGAGI. Trimming shortened V by 8 bases and J by 4 bases, and 8 bases separated the two germline ends. This CDR3 is 12 amino acids long. The CDR3: CASFRTTGELFF. In DNA form, the CDR3 reads TGTGCCAGCTTCAGAACCACCGGGGAGCTGTTTTTT.

On this clonotype: An end of the junction differs from the germline gene, which may be a read error. The rearrangement uses TRBV7-9 and TRBJ1-2, with 7 nucleotides matching TRBD1. This CDR3 has 11 residues. Germline V gene sequence: CDR1 SEHNR, CDR2 FQNEAQ (reference sequence). CDR3 sequence (DNA): TGTGCCAGCCAGGGGGGGTCGGGACAATCCTTC. Protein: CASQGGSGQSF.

This clonotype was seen ten or more times. The chain is built from TRBV11-2 and TRBJ2-7, with 7 bases matching TRBD2. This CDR3 has 14 residues. J lost 8 bases, V lost 5 bases, and 12 bases had no gene match. Germline V gene lookup returns CDR1 SGHAT and CDR2 FQNNGV. CDR3 loop: CASSRGLAEIKQYF. The CDR3 nucleotides are TGTGCCAGCAGCCGTGGGCTAGCGGAAATCAAGCAGTACTTC.

The chain is built from TRBV7-9 and TRBJ2-3; TRBD2 is a possible D gene (6 bases). The CDR3 is 16 amino acids. The germline CDR1 and CDR2 sequences are SEHNR and FQNEAQ (reference sequence). V dropped 1 base and J dropped 2 bases, with 13 bases sitting between them. CDR3 nucleotides: TGTGCCAGCAGCTTAGGGGTGTCGGGGGTCACAGATACGCAGTATTTT. It yields the protein CASSLGVSGVTDTQYF.

This clonotype was seen just once. An end of the junction differs from the germline gene, which may be a read error. This sequence joins TRBV6-1 and TRBJ1-6; no clear D. This CDR3 is built from 14 residues. Germline V gene lookup returns CDR1 MNHNS and CDR2 SASEGT. The DNA of the CDR3 is TGTACCAGCAGCCCCGGGCAGAATAATTCACCCCTCCACTTT. This translates into CTSSPGQNNSPLHF.

This chain links TRBV24-1 with TRBJ1-2; D not certain. Per germline, CDR1 KGHDR and CDR2 SFDVKD. The CDR3 is 13 residues long. V lost 11 bases and J 6 bases, leaving 18 bases between the germline ends. The CDR3 DNA follows: TGTGCCAGCAGCCCTGCCAGCCTGCATGGCTACACCTTC. This encodes CASSPASLHGYTF.

This sequence joins TRBV6-5 and TRBJ2-7, with TRBD2 as a possible D gene (6 bases). Germline CDR1 MNHEY, CDR2 SVGAGI. The CDR3 runs to 16 residues. Trimming cost V 0 bases and J 3 bases, with 15 bases left between them. The CDR3 loop is CASSYSTGTRFYEQYF. The CDR3 DNA reads TGTGCCAGCAGTTACTCAACCGGGACTCGTTTCTACGAGCAGTACTTC.

V usage is TRBV7-3 and J usage is TRBJ2-1; 13 nucleotides align to TRBD2. This CDR3 is 15 amino acids long. V trimming: 6 bases; J trimming: 7 bases; junction bases outside the gene matches: 6. Germline-derived CDR1 and CDR2 are SGHTA and FQGTGA. For the CDR3, the DNA is TGTGCCAGCAGGGAACCGGGACTAGCGGGAAATGAGCAGTTCTTC. Amino acids: CASREPGLAGNEQFF.

This clonotype was seen many times. The chain is built from TRBV2 and TRBJ1-6, with D tentatively TRBD1 (6 bases). The CDR3 has 16 amino acids. Trimming shortened V by 7 bases and J by 10 bases, and 23 bases separated the two germline ends. The germline CDR1 and CDR2 sequences are SNHLY and FYNNEI. DNA of the CDR3: TGTGCCAGCAATGGGCCGGGAAGGGAAGGGGGATCACCCCTCCACTTT. Translating it yields CASNGPGREGGSPLHF.

This clonotype appeared a few times. CDR3 loop: CASSARQPSYGYTF. CDR3 bases: TGTGCCAGCAGTGCCCGACAGCCCTCCTATGGCTACACCTTC. The V call is TRBV6-5, the J call TRBJ1-2; a weak D match, TRBD1 (5 bases). The CDR3 loop spans 14 amino acids. Per the germline V gene, CDR1 is MNHEY and CDR2 is SVGAGI. Trimming stripped 5 bases from V and 4 bases from J, with 14 bases between.

In this sample, this clonotype turned up a few times. The CDR3 DNA sequence: TGTGCCAGCAGCTCCCGGGGGTACACCGGGGAGCTGTTTTTT. Its translation: CASSSRGYTGELFF. The chain combines TRBV6-6 with TRBJ2-2; maybe TRBD2 (6 bases). Trimming removed 6 bases from V and 3 bases from J, with 11 bases in between. Germline CDR1 is MNHNY and CDR2 is SVGAGI (reference sequence). CDR3 length equals 14 residues.

The V and J genes are TRBV30 and TRBJ1-5; weak D call: TRBD1 (5 bases). Germline lookup yields CDR1 GTSNPN and CDR2 SVGIG (reference sequence). The CDR3 length is 16 residues. Trimming pared 2 bases from V and 0 bases from J, leaving 14 bases between. CDR3 nucleotides: TGTGCCTGGAGTACAGGAAGGGCGTATAGCAATCAGCCCCAGCATTTT. This sequence encodes CAWSTGRAYSNQPQHF.

J is TRBJ2-5 and V is TRBV20-1; D is unclear. The CDR3 totals 14 residues. Germline V lookup: CDR1 DFQATT, CDR2 SNEGSKA (reference sequence). The V end lost 1 base, the J end lost 0 bases, and 9 bases lay between the germline ends. CDR3 amino acids: CSARAQKNQETQYF. CDR3 DNA sequence: TGCAGTGCTAGAGCCCAGAAAAACCAAGAGACCCAGTACTTC.

The rearrangement links TRBV7-9 to TRBJ1-2; TRBD1 might be the D (6 bases). In germline, CDR1 is SEHNR, CDR2 FQNEAQ (reference sequence). The CDR3 has 12 amino acids. V was pared by 11 bases and J by 7 bases, with 17 bases between. As DNA, the CDR3 is TGTGCCTGCGGAGGGGGACTGACTGGCTACACCTTC. This encodes CACGGGLTGYTF.

This clonotype turned up a few times. The J gene is TRBJ2-5, the V gene TRBV7-2; D perhaps matches TRBD1 (6 bases). The CDR3 is 16 residues long. V was clipped by 1 base and J by 1 base, with 13 bases between them. The germline gives CDR1 SGHTA, CDR2 FQGNSA. DNA for the CDR3: TGTGCCAGCAGCTTAGAAGAATGGGGGCCCCAAGAGACCCAGTACTTC. Encoded protein: CASSLEEWGPQETQYF.

This clonotype occurred many times. The chain is built from TRBV2 and TRBJ1-2, with unresolved D. Germline CDR1 and CDR2: SNHLY and FYNNEI. The CDR3 is 14 residues long. V was cut by 8 bases and J by 0 bases, with 13 bases left in between. CDR3 nucleotides: TGTGCCAGCCGAATGAAATTAGCTAACTATGGCTACACCTTC. The encoded protein is CASRMKLANYGYTF.

This clonotype appeared once. The chain joins TRBV11-1 to TRBJ1-1, with 9 bases lining up with TRBD1. J lost 6 bases, V lost 8 bases, and 19 bases had no gene match. The CDR3 is 17 residues long. Per germline, CDR1 SGHAT and CDR2 FQDESV (reference sequence). The CDR3 DNA sequence: TGTGCCAGCTCACCCTCATCTAGAGGACAGGGGAGGGCTGAAGCTTTCTTT. Encoded protein: CASSPSSRGQGRAEAFF. Supplemented by reference TRBV11-1 and TRBJ1-1, the full variable domain reads EAEVAQSPRYKITEKSQAVAFWCDPISGHATLYWYRQILGQGPELLVQFQDESVVDDSQLPKDRFSAERLKGVDSTLKIQPAELGDSAMYLCASSPSSRGQGRAEAFFGQGTRLTVV.

Concerning this clonotype itself: The conserved closing phenylalanine or tryptophan is absent in this CDR3, likely reflecting a read error. The limits of the CDR3 on the DNA are not certain, so only TCRdb's listed CDR3 is given. The CDR3 reads CASSKPLDPS. The V call is TRBV7-2, the J call TRBJ2-6; the table calls TRBD2, which could not be checked here. From germline, CDR1 is SGHTA and CDR2 FQGNSA. A total of 10 residues make up the CDR3, ends included.

This clonotype was seen at least ten times. This CDR3 is CASRKIQGNYGYTF. The CDR3 coding sequence is TGTGCCAGCAGGAAGATACAGGGCAACTATGGCTACACCTTC. The rearrangement links TRBV2 to TRBJ1-2; a weak D match, TRBD1 (6 bases). The V gene lost 6 bases and the J gene lost 2 bases, with 13 bases spanning the gap. The CDR3 is 14 residues long. CDR1 SNHLY and CDR2 FYNNEI come from the germline V gene.

This chain links TRBV10-3 with TRBJ2-7; D remains ambiguous. The V gene lost 2 bases and the J gene lost 3 bases, with 8 bases spanning the gap. Per the germline V gene, CDR1 is ENHRY and CDR2 is SYGVKD. This CDR3 contains 13 residues. CDR3 coding DNA: TGTGCCATCAGTGAGGGAAACGACTACGAGCAGTACTTC. As protein: CAISEGNDYEQYF.

Only a few counts were recorded for this clonotype. The V gene is TRBV12-3 or TRBV12-4, the J gene TRBJ1-2, with 9 bases aligning to TRBD1. The CDR3 has 15 amino acids. Germline trimming cut 5 bases from V and 3 bases from J; bases unmatched to any gene: 7. The CDR3 loop is CASSLRQGVDYGYTF. The DNA of the CDR3 is TGTGCCAGCAGTCTGAGACAGGGGGTGGACTATGGCTACACCTTC.

This clonotype has only a few counts. The chain is built from TRBV6-6 and TRBJ1-2, with D possibly matching TRBD1 (6 bases). Trimming stripped 2 bases from V and 4 bases from J, with 11 bases between. The CDR3 has 14 amino acids. CDR1 and CDR2 (germline): MNHNY, SVGAGI (reference sequence). CDR3 coding DNA: TGTGCCAGCAGTTACAACCAGGGGTTCTATGGCTACACCTTC. It encodes CASSYNQGFYGYTF.

This sequence joins TRBV7-9 and TRBJ1-3, with a tentative D call TRBD1 (5 bases). Germline V CDR1 and CDR2: SEHNR, FQNEAQ (reference sequence). V lost 6 bases, J lost 7 bases, and 22 bases lay in between. CDR3 length: 16 amino acids. CDR3 in amino acids: CASSYPTDTLENTIYF. The DNA for the CDR3 is TGTGCCAGCAGTTACCCCACGGACACCCTGGAGAACACCATATATTTT.

The chain uses TRBV20-1 and TRBJ1-4; D is perhaps TRBD1 (5 bases). This CDR3 contains 14 residues. Per the germline V gene, CDR1 is DFQATT and CDR2 is SNEGSKA (reference sequence). V lost 0 bases, J lost 2 bases, and 7 bases lay in between. Here the CDR3 DNA reads TGCAGTGCTAGAGATTGGGGGACTAATGAAAAACTGTTTTTT. Translating gives CSARDWGTNEKLFF.

The sample holds many counts of this clonotype. The chain recombines TRBV14 with TRBJ1-3; no firm D call. The CDR3 sequence is 12 residues long. V was clipped by 1 base and J by 5 bases, with 3 bases between them. Germline CDR1 reads SGHDN; CDR2 reads FVKESK. CDR3 sequence reads: CASSQVRNTIYF. Here the CDR3 DNA reads TGTGCCAGCAGCCAAGTAAGAAACACCATATATTTT. Full variable domain (rest looked up from reference TRBV14 and TRBJ1-3): EAGVTQFPSHSVIEKGQTVTLRCDPISGHDNLYWYRRVMGKEIKFLLHFVKESKQDESGMPNNRFLAERTGGTYSTLKVQPAELEDSGVYFCASSQVRNTIYFGEGSWLTVV.